This T cell receptor (beta chain) comes out of a study of T cell responses to AZD1222 COVID-19 vaccine. Trimming pared 7 bases from V and 1 base from J, leaving 8 bases between. This CDR3 comprises 12 residues. The germline gives CDR1 SGHRS, CDR2 YFSETQ. The repertoire was sequenced with immunoSEQ multiplex PCR; TCRdb's copy has only in-frame clones and lacks some. The sample includes roughly 160,000 clones, roughly 88% of them seen just once. There are a few counts of this clone. The chain combines TRBV5-1 with TRBJ1-1; a possible D gene is TRBD1 (6 bases). Material: peripheral blood, obtained 28 days after the second AZD1222 dose. The TCR was taken from an adult who received the AZD1222 COVID-19 vaccine. The CDR3 bases are TGCGCCAGCCAACAGGGGAACACTGAAGCTTTCTTT. This sequence encodes CASQQGNTEAFF.